This T cell receptor beta chain is from a study of PD-L1 blockade in urothelial cancer. Notes on the study in general: Patients with below-median pretreatment blood clonality survived longer.

Comment on this clone: Its target is unknown.

The time point is: pretreatment peripheral blood. Patients' urothelial carcinoma was locally advanced or metastatic. V was pared by 4 bases and J by 3 bases, with 16 bases between. CDR1 SGHRS and CDR2 YFSETQ come from the germline V gene. The CDR3 has 15 amino acids. Sequencing was performed with immunoSEQ multiplex PCR; in TCRdb, only in-frame clones are kept and a portion is missing. The table has roughly 120,000 clones, roughly 80% seen once; the top ten hold around 3.2%. The genes are TRBV5-1 and TRBJ2-5; D might be TRBD2 (5 bases). The sequence came from a man over 45 with urothelial cancer. Sequenced here: PBMCs, sampled around atezolizumab (anti-PD-L1) treatment. CDR3 in amino acids: CASSAPPAEKETQYF. CDR3 DNA sequence: TGCGCCAGCAGCGCCCCCCCAGCGGAAAAAGAGACCCAGTACTTC.